This T cell receptor (beta chain) appears in the sequencing data of a study of T-cell memory formation after mild COVID-19. Study background: Largely, the TCR clusters proved donor specific. Study-wide points: Shrinking CD4+ clones were chiefly CM and EM; CD8+ ones were chiefly EMRA.

Worth noting for this clonotype: The antigen remains undetermined. The junction departs from the called germline gene at one end, perhaps through a read error.

The CDR3 has 17 amino acids. In germline, CDR1 is SGHTA, CDR2 FQGNSA. TCRdb re-called the 5' RACE reads with MiXCR, one entry per CDR3 protein. The sample includes 350,000 to 550,000 distinct CDR3 sequences, roughly 18% of them seen just once. This receptor was obtained from a man between 18 and 35 years old who had mild COVID-19 (a few samples of this study predate the infection). Cell type and time point are not known. Sequencing was carried out using PBMCs or a T cell subset sorted from them (not recorded which). The chain employs TRBV7-2 and TRBJ2-2; a weak D match, TRBD2 (6 bases). The CDR3 DNA reads as TGTGCCAGCAGGCGCAGGGCTCTAGCGTCGAACACCGGGGAGCTATTTTTT. Its translation: CASRRRALASNTGELFF.